These 6 T cell receptor beta chains share one sample of origin, sequenced in a study of T cells in localized non-small cell lung cancer (dated by TCRdb to the early 2020s). Receptor libraries were prepared by the immunoSEQ multiplex PCR assay. TCRdb provides this immuneACCESS table in a form limited to in-frame rearrangements. Some clones are lacking; in checked studies, under half of them reflect an unresolved V gene, and why the rest are absent is not known. This sample has about 53,000 clones in its table, and around four fifths of those were observed once. The leading ten clones occupy roughly 15% of the sample. The sequencing here drew on peripheral blood mononuclear cells, taken before any cancer treatment. The source of these receptors is a man between 40 and 70 years old with stage III lung adenocarcinoma.

V is TRBV7-2 and J is TRBJ2-3; possible D gene TRBD2, 6 bases. The CDR3 runs 13 residues. CDR1 and CDR2 (germline): SGHTA, FQGNSA. Trimming shortened V by 5 bases and J by 6 bases, and 12 bases separated the two germline ends. The CDR3 DNA reads as TGTGCCAGCAGCCCTCAGCGGGCGGATACGCAGTATTTT. It translates to CASSPQRADTQYF.

The chain uses TRBV19 and TRBJ1-1; tentatively, D is TRBD1 (5 bases). The V and J ends lost 4 bases and 7 bases respectively, with 13 bases between them. The CDR3 has 13 residues. CDR1 is LNHDA and CDR2 is SQIVND in the germline V gene (reference sequence). CDR3 loop: CASSTIMTVEAFF. DNA of the CDR3: TGTGCCAGTAGTACCATCATGACAGTTGAAGCTTTCTTT.

The rearrangement uses TRBV20-1 and TRBJ1-2; D call uncertain. V was cut by 1 base and J by 8 bases, with 5 bases left in between. The germline V gene encodes CDR1 DFQATT and CDR2 SNEGSKA (reference sequence). This CDR3 comprises 10 residues. CDR3 amino acids: CSARGKGYTF. As DNA, the CDR3 is TGCAGTGCTAGAGGGAAAGGCTACACCTTC.

The genes are TRBV7-3 and TRBJ2-3, with a tentative D call TRBD2 (6 bases). V was cut by 2 bases and J by 6 bases, with 9 bases left in between. Germline values: CDR1 SGHTA, CDR2 FQGTGA. The CDR3 sequence is 13 residues long. The CDR3 loop is CASSLAGPDTQYF. CDR3 DNA: TGTGCCAGCAGCTTAGCGGGGCCCGATACGCAGTATTTT.

The chain combines TRBV10-1 with TRBJ2-1; a weak D match, TRBD2 (6 bases). CDR1 and CDR2 (germline): WNHNN, SYGVQD (reference sequence). There are 13 residues in the CDR3. V gave up 5 bases and J gave up 10 bases, with 15 bases separating them. The CDR3 DNA follows: TGCGCCAGCAGTCCCGGGACTCGGAGGGAGCAGTTCTTC. Amino acid sequence: CASSPGTRREQFF.

The rearrangement uses TRBV7-2 and TRBJ2-1, with D possibly matching TRBD1 (6 bases). V lost 2 bases, J lost 3 bases, and 11 bases lay in between. This CDR3 has 15 residues. CDR1 and CDR2 (germline): SGHTA, FQGNSA. The CDR3 DNA sequence: TGTGCCAGCAGCTTACAGGGGAACAACTACAATGAGCAGTTCTTC. This translates into CASSLQGNNYNEQFF.